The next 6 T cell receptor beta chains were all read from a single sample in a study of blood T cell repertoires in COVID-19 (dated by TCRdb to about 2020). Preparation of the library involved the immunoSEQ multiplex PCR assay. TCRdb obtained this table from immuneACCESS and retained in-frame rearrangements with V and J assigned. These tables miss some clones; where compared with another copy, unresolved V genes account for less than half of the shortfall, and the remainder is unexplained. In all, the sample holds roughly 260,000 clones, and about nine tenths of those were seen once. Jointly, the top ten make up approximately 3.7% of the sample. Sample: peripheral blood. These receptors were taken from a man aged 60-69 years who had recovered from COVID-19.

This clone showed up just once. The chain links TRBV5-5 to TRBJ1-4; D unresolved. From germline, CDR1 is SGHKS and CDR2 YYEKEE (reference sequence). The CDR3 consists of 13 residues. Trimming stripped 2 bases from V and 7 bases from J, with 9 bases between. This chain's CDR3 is CASSFLESEKLFF. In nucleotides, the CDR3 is TGTGCCAGCAGCTTTTTAGAGAGTGAAAAACTGTTTTTT.

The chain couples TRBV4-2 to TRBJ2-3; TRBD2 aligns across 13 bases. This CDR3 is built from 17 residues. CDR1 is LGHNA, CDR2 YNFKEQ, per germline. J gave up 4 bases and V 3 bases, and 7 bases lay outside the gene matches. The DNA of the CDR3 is TGTGCCAGCAGCCACCCGGGAACTAGCGGGGGGGCAGATACGCAGTATTTT. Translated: CASSHPGTSGGADTQYF.

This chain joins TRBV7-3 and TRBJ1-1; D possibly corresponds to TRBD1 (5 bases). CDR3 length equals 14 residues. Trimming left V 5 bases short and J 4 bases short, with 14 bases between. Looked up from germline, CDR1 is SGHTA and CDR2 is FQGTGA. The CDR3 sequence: CASSPSGGFTEAFF. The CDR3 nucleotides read TGTGCCAGCAGCCCCTCTGGGGGGTTCACTGAAGCTTTCTTT.

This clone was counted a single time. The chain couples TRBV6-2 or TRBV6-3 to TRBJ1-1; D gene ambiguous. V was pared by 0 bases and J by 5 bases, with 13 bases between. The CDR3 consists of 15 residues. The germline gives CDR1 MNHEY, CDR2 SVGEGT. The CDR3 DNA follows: TGTGCCAGCAGTTACTCCGCAGGACTGGGGACTGAAGCTTTCTTT. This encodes CASSYSAGLGTEAFF.

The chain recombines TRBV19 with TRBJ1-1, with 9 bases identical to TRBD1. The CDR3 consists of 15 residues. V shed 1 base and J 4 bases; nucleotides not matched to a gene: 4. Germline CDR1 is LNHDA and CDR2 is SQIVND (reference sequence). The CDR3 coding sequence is TGTGCCAGTAGTATAGGGGACAGGGTTGTCACTGAAGCTTTCTTT. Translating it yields CASSIGDRVVTEAFF.

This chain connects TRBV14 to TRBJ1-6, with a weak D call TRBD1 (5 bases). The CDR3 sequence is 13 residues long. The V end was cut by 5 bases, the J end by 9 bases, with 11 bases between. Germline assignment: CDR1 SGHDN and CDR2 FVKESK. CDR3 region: CASSWGGTSPLHF. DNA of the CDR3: TGTGCCAGCAGCTGGGGAGGGACTTCACCCCTCCACTTT.